What follows are 23 T cell receptor beta chains derived from one specimen sequenced in a study of OX40 agonist ivuxolimab in advanced cancers. Profiled with immunoSEQ multiplex PCR; TCRdb holds only in-frame clones, not every one. The sample has about 98,000 clones, roughly nine tenths seen once. This specimen was CD4+ or CD8+ T cells sorted from blood, taken in a trial of the OX40 agonist ivuxolimab. Receptors were obtained from an adult with an advanced solid tumor such as melanoma, head and neck, liver or kidney cancer.

The chain recombines TRBV10-3 with TRBJ1-4; the match to TRBD1 covers 9 bases. Germline V lookup: CDR1 ENHRY, CDR2 SYGVKD. Trimming cost V 6 bases and J 7 bases; bases outside gene matches: 6. The CDR3 runs 14 residues. CDR3 sequence (DNA): TGTGCCATCAGCCCGGGACAGGGATTTGAAAAACTGTTTTTT. Its translation is CAISPGQGFEKLFF.

This rearrangement joins TRBV28 to TRBJ2-7, with TRBD1 matching over 11 bases. The V and J ends lost 5 bases and 3 bases, in that order; junction bases with no gene match: 6. This CDR3 region has 15 residues. Per the germline V gene, CDR1 is MDHEN and CDR2 is SYDVKM. This chain's CDR3 is CASSGWGQGGYEQYF. CDR3 nucleotide sequence: TGTGCCAGCAGTGGGTGGGGACAGGGGGGCTACGAGCAGTACTTC. The complete variable domain, with remaining parts taken from reference TRBV28 and TRBJ2-7, reads DVKVTQSSRYLVKRTGEKVFLECVQDMDHENMFWYRQDPGLGLRLIYFSYDVKMKEKGDIPEGYSVSREKKERFSLILESASTNQTSMYLCASSGWGQGGYEQYFGPGTRLTVT.

The V call is TRBV7-9, the J call TRBJ2-1, with D perhaps TRBD1 (5 bases). V was shortened by 2 bases and J by 9 bases, with 11 bases between the two germline ends. CDR1 and CDR2 (germline): SEHNR, FQNEAQ (reference sequence). This CDR3 comprises 13 residues. The CDR3 region has the DNA TGTGCCAGCAGCTTAATGGGGCAGGGTGAGCAGTTCTTC. Translated, it gives CASSLMGQGEQFF.

This clone was observed once. This chain joins TRBV6-5 and TRBJ1-4, with no clear D. The CDR3 is made up of 14 amino acids. The germline V gene encodes CDR1 MNHEY and CDR2 SVGAGI. V shed 7 bases and J shed 0 bases, with 9 bases lying between them. CDR3 nucleotide sequence: TGTGCCAGCACCGGCGGAGCAACTAATGAAAAACTGTTTTTT. This gives the protein CASTGGATNEKLFF.

This clone was picked up one time. The chain has TRBV6-1 and TRBJ1-1; D is uncertain. Trimming stripped 2 bases from V and 6 bases from J, with 19 bases between. Germline V CDR1 and CDR2: MNHNS, SASEGT. The length of the CDR3 is 16 residues. CDR3 region: CASSESGVNGRAEAFF. DNA of the CDR3: TGTGCCAGCAGTGAAAGTGGGGTGAACGGAAGGGCTGAAGCTTTCTTT.

The chain employs TRBV6-6 and TRBJ2-3; the D is unclear. This CDR3 region has 11 residues. Germline V gives CDR1 MNHNY, CDR2 SVGAGI (reference sequence). The V end was cut by 6 bases, the J end by 5 bases, with 6 bases between. The CDR3 DNA sequence: TGTGCCAGCAGGAGCGAAGATACGCAGTATTTT. Amino acid sequence: CASRSEDTQYF.

V is TRBV19 and J is TRBJ1-1; 7 bases fit TRBD1. Germline trimming cut 8 bases from V and 1 base from J; bases unmatched to any gene: 7. CDR3 length: 14 amino acids. Germline V gene lookup returns CDR1 LNHDA and CDR2 SQIVND (reference sequence). For the CDR3, the DNA is TGTGCCAGTGATCGGACAGGCGGGAACACTGAAGCTTTCTTT. As protein: CASDRTGGNTEAFF.

J is TRBJ2-1 and V is TRBV6-5, with no clear D. The CDR3 loop spans 12 amino acids. Germline V CDR1 and CDR2: MNHEY, SVGAGI. The V end lost 4 bases, the J end lost 6 bases, and 7 bases lay between the germline ends. CDR3 DNA sequence: TGTGCCAGCAGTTCGATGGGCAATGAGCAGTTCTTC. Its protein product is CASSSMGNEQFF.

The CDR3 nucleotides are TGTGCCAGCAGCTCTATGTTACAGGGGAACAACTATGGCTACACCTTC. As protein: CASSSMLQGNNYGYTF. This chain joins TRBV7-9 and TRBJ1-2; TRBD1 agrees at 7 bases. The CDR3 is made up of 16 amino acids. The V gene end was trimmed by 4 bases and the J gene end by 2 bases; junction bases not matched to a gene: 10. Germline V gene sequence: CDR1 SEHNR, CDR2 FQNEAQ (reference sequence). The complete variable domain, with remaining parts taken from reference TRBV7-9 and TRBJ1-2, reads DTGVSQNPRHKITKRGQNVTFRCDPISEHNRLYWYRQTLGQGPEFLTYFQNEAQLEKSRLLSDRFSAERPKGSFSTLEIQRTEQGDSAMYLCASSSMLQGNNYGYTFGSGTRLTVV.

The V gene is TRBV28, the J gene TRBJ1-2; 10 bases are a match to TRBD1. Trimming cost V 4 bases and J 5 bases; bases outside gene matches: 4. The CDR3 totals 14 residues. CDR1 is MDHEN and CDR2 is SYDVKM in the germline V gene. CDR3 protein: CASSSLGQGYGYTF. In DNA, the CDR3 is TGTGCCAGCAGTTCACTGGGACAGGGGTATGGCTACACCTTC.

The chain recombines TRBV5-4 with TRBJ2-1; 9 bases are shared with TRBD1. Germline V CDR1 and CDR2: SGHNT, YYREEE (reference sequence). Unmatched junction bases numbered 2, after V lost 0 bases and J lost 4 bases. This CDR3 comprises 15 residues. The CDR3 reads CASSLGGTGYNEQFF. Written as DNA, the CDR3 is TGTGCCAGCAGCTTGGGGGGGACAGGGTACAATGAGCAGTTCTTC.

This clone was found a few times. J is TRBJ2-2 and V is TRBV14; D is ambiguous. With 2 bases removed from V and 1 base from J, the gap between germline ends came to 5 bases. Germline V gives CDR1 SGHDN, CDR2 FVKESK. This CDR3 has 14 residues. The CDR3 bases are TGTGCCAGCAGCCAATTCGGGAACACCGGGGAGCTGTTTTTT. Protein sequence: CASSQFGNTGELFF.

The V gene is TRBV7-9, the J gene TRBJ2-2; D is undetermined. V was cut by 6 bases and J by 1 base, with 6 bases left in between. The CDR3 loop spans 13 amino acids. CDR1 SEHNR and CDR2 FQNEAQ come from the germline V gene (reference sequence). CDR3 loop: CASSSRNTGELFF. In DNA, the CDR3 is TGTGCCAGCAGTTCAAGGAACACCGGGGAGCTGTTTTTT.

V usage is TRBV10-3 and J usage is TRBJ1-1, with 10 positions matching TRBD1. The junction had 0 bases not matched to a gene; V was cut back by 2 bases and J by 3 bases. From germline, CDR1 is ENHRY and CDR2 SYGVKD. The CDR3 spans 14 residues. The CDR3 DNA is TGTGCCATCAGTGAGGGACAGGGGGACACTGAAGCTTTCTTT. It yields the protein CAISEGQGDTEAFF.

The rearrangement joins TRBV11-1 to TRBJ1-2; D not resolved. Germline V CDR1 and CDR2: SGHAT, FQDESV (reference sequence). The CDR3 is made up of 15 amino acids. Trimming pared 4 bases from V and 7 bases from J, leaving 19 bases between. The CDR3 here is CASSSGLGTRSGYTF. The CDR3 nucleotides read TGTGCCAGCAGCTCCGGACTGGGAACCAGAAGTGGCTACACCTTC.

This chain links TRBV5-6 with TRBJ1-3; D not certain. Between the trimmed V and J ends, which lost 1 base and 9 bases, there was a span of 8 bases. In germline, CDR1 is SGHDT, CDR2 YYEEEE. The CDR3 covers 12 residues. CDR3 in DNA: TGTGCCAGCAGCTTGACCGGGCGCACCATATATTTT. Amino acids: CASSLTGRTIYF.

The rearrangement joins TRBV14 to TRBJ2-6; D might be TRBD2 (7 bases). The CDR3 loop spans 17 amino acids. CDR1 and CDR2 from the germline V gene are SGHDN and FVKESK. V was pared by 0 bases and J by 0 bases, with 9 bases between. This chain's CDR3 is CASSQERGGSGANVLTF. The CDR3 nucleotides are TGTGCCAGCAGCCAAGAGAGGGGGGGCTCTGGGGCCAACGTCCTGACTTTC. Complete variable domain (other parts from reference TRBV14 and TRBJ2-6): EAGVTQFPSHSVIEKGQTVTLRCDPISGHDNLYWYRRVMGKEIKFLLHFVKESKQDESGMPNNRFLAERTGGTYSTLKVQPAELEDSGVYFCASSQERGGSGANVLTFGAGSRLTVL.

J is TRBJ2-1 and V is TRBV27; 11 nucleotides agree with TRBD2. The germline gives CDR1 MNHEY, CDR2 SMNVEV (reference sequence). The CDR3 has 16 residues. Unmatched junction bases numbered 6, after V lost 3 bases and J lost 5 bases. CDR3 protein: CASSLWGLAVNNEQFF. Here the CDR3 DNA reads TGTGCCAGCAGTTTGTGGGGACTAGCGGTTAACAATGAGCAGTTCTTC.

This chain joins TRBV6-5 and TRBJ2-7; TRBD1 matches 7 bases. This CDR3 has 14 residues. Germline-derived CDR1 and CDR2 are MNHEY and SVGAGI. After removal of 4 bases from V and 7 bases from J, the junction contained 10 bases not matched to a gene. The CDR3 sequence is CASSSPRQGSEQYV. The DNA of the CDR3 is TGTGCCAGCAGTTCCCCCCGACAGGGCTCTGAGCAGTACGTC.

The chain carries TRBV7-2 and TRBJ1-5; D is possibly TRBD1 (5 bases). Looked up from germline, CDR1 is SGHTA and CDR2 is FQGNSA. Between the trimmed V and J ends, which lost 5 bases and 2 bases, there was a span of 16 bases. The CDR3 extends over 16 amino acids. This CDR3 reads CASSLFDRGGNQPQHF. Here the CDR3 DNA reads TGTGCCAGCAGCCTGTTCGACAGAGGGGGCAATCAGCCCCAGCATTTT.

This clone was seen many times. CDR3 nucleotide sequence: TGTGCCAGCAGCTTAATCACCCTCACAGATACGCAGTATTTT. Translation: CASSLITLTDTQYF. The chain joins TRBV5-5 to TRBJ2-3, with unresolved D. Germline V lookup: CDR1 SGHKS, CDR2 YYEKEE (reference sequence). This CDR3 has 14 residues. Trimming cost V 2 bases and J 2 bases, with 9 bases left between them.

This chain connects TRBV6-1 to TRBJ1-4; D not certain. V was shortened by 7 bases and J by 10 bases, with 16 bases between the two germline ends. Germline V gene data show CDR1 as MNHNS and CDR2 as SASEGT. This CDR3 region has 13 residues. The CDR3 DNA sequence: TGTGCCAGCACCAGTCTACAACGGGGAAAACTGTTTTTT. Its protein is CASTSLQRGKLFF.

The rearrangement uses TRBV28 and TRBJ2-7; TRBD2 might be the D (6 bases). The germline gives CDR1 MDHEN, CDR2 SYDVKM. Trimming pared 1 base from V and 2 bases from J, leaving 12 bases between. The CDR3 has 15 amino acids. The CDR3 DNA sequence: TGTGCCAGCAGTTTATCCACGGCGGGGACCTACGAGCAGTACTTC. Its protein product is CASSLSTAGTYEQYF. Complete variable domain (other parts from reference TRBV28 and TRBJ2-7): DVKVTQSSRYLVKRTGEKVFLECVQDMDHENMFWYRQDPGLGLRLIYFSYDVKMKEKGDIPEGYSVSREKKERFSLILESASTNQTSMYLCASSLSTAGTYEQYFGPGTRLTVT.